This T cell receptor (beta chain) was recorded in a study of regulatory T cells in long-lasting Graves disease. TCR beta libraries were built with iRepertoire HTBI primers and Arm-PCR of CDR3 regions. TCRdb analysed the multiplex PCR reads with MiXCR anew, one entry per CDR3 protein. The data contain 370,000 or so distinct CDR3 sequences, about 16% of them singletons. Time point defined: newly diagnosed GD, antithyroid drugs for less than 3 months. RNA isolated from PBMCs was used to make the TCR library. American Thyroid Association guidelines defined Graves' disease diagnosis. These data also featured in a second study, about T cells in Graves' hyperthyroidism and ophthalmopathy.

The sample consisted of peripheral blood mononuclear cells (PBMCs), taken at new diagnosis, from a patient treated with antithyroid drugs. This TCR came from a woman under 30 with Graves disease.

CDR3 sequence: CASRPGGTDTQYF. The CDR3, as DNA: TGCGCCAGCAGGCCAGGGGGCACAGATACGCAGTATTTT. This chain uses TRBV5-1 with TRBJ2-3, with D tentatively TRBD1 (6 bases). The CDR3 covers 13 residues. V was shortened by 5 bases and J by 1 base, with 8 bases between the two germline ends. Germline-derived CDR1 and CDR2 are SGHRS and YFSETQ.